Listed below are T cell receptor beta chains from one sample, sequenced in a study of shared clonotypes between healthy human individuals. Generated by immunoSEQ multiplex PCR, the TCRdb table keeps only in-frame clones and is missing some. In the table there are about 520,000 clones, more than 65% of which are singletons. Source material: PBMCs. Receptors were obtained from a middle-aged woman in good health. Some clones in this sample may be carry-over from other donors' samples. Each CDR3 is given with its conserved first and last residue. Fields, in order: J gene, V gene, clone size, D gene, CDR3 protein, CDR3 DNA. A D gene is named only where the DNA matches it firmly. The listing skips clone size in some rows; elsewhere it reads once, few, many or a size class.

TRBJ1-1	TRBV19	.	.	CASSSETGSVYTEAFF	TGTGCCAGTAGTTCAGAGACAGGTTCGGTTTACACTGAAGCTTTCTTT
TRBJ1-3	TRBV10-2	.	.	CASSIQGIPGNTIYF	TGCGCCAGCAGTATTCAGGGGATCCCTGGAAACACCATATATTTT
TRBJ1-4	TRBV5-1	.	.	CASSLGGGEKLFF	TGCGCCAGCAGCTTGGGCGGTGGAGAAAAACTGTTTTTT
TRBJ1-2	TRBV28	.	TRBD1	CASRTTGANYGYTF	TGTGCCAGCCGAACGACAGGGGCTAACTATGGCTACACCTTC
TRBJ2-7	TRBV11-3	.	.	CASSGRGSEQYF	TGTGCCAGCAGCGGAAGGGGCAGCGAGCAGTACTTC
TRBJ2-7	TRBV30	few	.	CAWSLLDEQYF	TGTGCCTGGAGCTTATTAGATGAGCAGTACTTC
TRBJ1-4	TRBV7-2	.	TRBD1	CASSLAGTEGEKLFF	TGTGCCAGCAGCTTAGCGGGGACAGAGGGGGAAAAACTGTTTTTT
TRBJ2-7	TRBV4-1	.	TRBD1	CASSHPGTGVHEQYF	TGCGCCAGCAGCCACCCCGGGACAGGGGTCCACGAGCAGTACTTC
TRBJ2-5	TRBV21-1	.	.	CASSKQGNETQYF	TGTGCCAGCAGCAAGCAAGGGAACGAGACCCAGTACTTC
TRBJ2-7	TRBV19	.	.	CASSIRGHPAGRGYEQYF	TGTGCCAGTAGTATCCGGGGGCACCCGGCAGGCAGAGGATACGAGCAGTACTTC
TRBJ2-3	TRBV15	.	TRBD2	CATSRDPSGSTDTQYF	TGTGCCACCAGCAGAGACCCTAGCGGTAGCACAGATACGCAGTATTTT
TRBJ2-1	TRBV7-2	.	.	CASGDDEQFF	TGTGCCAGCGGGGACGATGAGCAGTTCTTC
TRBJ2-5	TRBV30	.	.	CAWSRQIRQETQYF	TGTGCCTGGAGCCGACAGATCCGCCAAGAGACCCAGTACTTC
TRBJ1-2	TRBV5-1	.	TRBD1	CASSTGQGFDGYTF	TGCGCCAGCAGTACGGGACAGGGATTTGATGGCTACACCTTC
TRBJ1-4	TRBV28	.	.	CASSSAGSATNEKLFF	TGTGCCAGCAGTTCTGCAGGGTCAGCCACTAATGAAAAACTGTTTTTT
TRBJ2-7	TRBV5-1	.	.	CASSLVPGTVYEQYF	TGCGCCAGCAGCTTGGTCCCCGGGACGGTCTACGAGCAGTACTTC
TRBJ2-3	TRBV5-4	.	TRBD2	CASSGGLASTDTQYF	TGTGCCAGCAGCGGGGGACTAGCGAGCACAGATACGCAGTATTTT